This TCR beta chain emerged from a study of OX40 agonist ivuxolimab in advanced cancers. CDR3 length equals 15 residues. Germline trimming cut 5 bases from V and 4 bases from J; bases unmatched to any gene: 5. Per germline, CDR1 SGHAT and CDR2 FQNNGV. Peripheral blood came from all dose cohorts at three timepoints. In its sample, this clone was seen once. The antigen is undetermined. Study-level results: CD4+ and CD8+ blood T cells expanded clonally by week 6 at 0.1 to 3.0 mg/kg.

Sequencing was performed with immunoSEQ multiplex PCR; in TCRdb, only in-frame clones are kept and a portion is missing. The sample has 43,000 or so clones, about nine tenths seen once. The sequences come from CD4+ or CD8+ T cells sorted from blood, collected in a trial of the OX40 agonist ivuxolimab. J is TRBJ2-5 and V is TRBV11-2, with 12 bases fitting TRBD1. This clonotype was sampled from an adult with an advanced solid tumor such as melanoma, head and neck, liver or kidney cancer. CDR3 region: CASSPGTGGAETQYF. Written as DNA, the CDR3 is TGTGCCAGCAGCCCAGGGACAGGGGGCGCAGAGACCCAGTACTTC. The variable domain in full, with the rest retrieved from reference TRBV11-2 and TRBJ2-5, is EAGVAQSPRYKIIEKRQSVAFWCNPISGHATLYWYQQILGQGPKLLIQFQNNGVVDDSQLPKDRFSAERLKGVDSTLKIQPAKLEDSAVYLCASSPGTGGAETQYFGPGTRLLVL.